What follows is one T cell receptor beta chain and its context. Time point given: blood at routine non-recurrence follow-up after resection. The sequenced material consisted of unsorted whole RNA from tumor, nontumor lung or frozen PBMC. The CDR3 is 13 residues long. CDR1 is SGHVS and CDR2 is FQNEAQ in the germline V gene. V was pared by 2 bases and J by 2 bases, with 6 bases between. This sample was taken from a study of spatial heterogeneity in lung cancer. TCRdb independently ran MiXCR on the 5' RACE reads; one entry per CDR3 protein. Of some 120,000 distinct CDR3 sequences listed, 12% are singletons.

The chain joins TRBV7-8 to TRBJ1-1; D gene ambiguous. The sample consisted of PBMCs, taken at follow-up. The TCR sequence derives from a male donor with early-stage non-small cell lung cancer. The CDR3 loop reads CASSLLGNTEAFF. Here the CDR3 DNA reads TGTGCCAGCAGCTTATTAGGAAACACTGAAGCTTTCTTT.